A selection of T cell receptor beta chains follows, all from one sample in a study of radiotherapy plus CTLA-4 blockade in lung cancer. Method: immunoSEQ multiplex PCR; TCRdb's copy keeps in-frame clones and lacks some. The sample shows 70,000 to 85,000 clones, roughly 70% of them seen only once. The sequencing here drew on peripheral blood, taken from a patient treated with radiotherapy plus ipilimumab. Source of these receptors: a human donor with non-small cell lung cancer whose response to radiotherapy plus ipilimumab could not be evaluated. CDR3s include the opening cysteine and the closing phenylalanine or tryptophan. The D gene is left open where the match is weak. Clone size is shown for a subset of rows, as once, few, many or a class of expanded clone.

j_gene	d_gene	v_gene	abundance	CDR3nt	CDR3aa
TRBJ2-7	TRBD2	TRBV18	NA	TGTGCCAGCTCACCGGGCGGGGGGGCCCACGAGCAGTACTTC	CASSPGGGAHEQYF
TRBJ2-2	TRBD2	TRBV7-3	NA	TGTGCCAGCAGCTCGGGACTAGCGGGAGCAAGCGGGGAGCTGTTTTTT	CASSSGLAGASGELFF
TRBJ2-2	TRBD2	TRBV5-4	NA	TGTGCCAGCAGCCTGGGACTAGCGGGGGCGCACACCGGGGAGCTGTTTTTT	CASSLGLAGAHTGELFF
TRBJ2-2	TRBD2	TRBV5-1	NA	TGCGCCAGCAGCCGAGGACTAGCGGGAGTGTCCGGGGAGCTGTTTTTT	CASSRGLAGVSGELFF
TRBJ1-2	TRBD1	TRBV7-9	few	TGTGCCAGCAGCCCCCGGGACAGGGGACTTTCTAACTATGGCTACACCTTC	CASSPRDRGLSNYGYTF
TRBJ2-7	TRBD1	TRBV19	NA	TGTGCCAGTAGTATGGACAGGGGCTACGAGCAGTACTTC	CASSMDRGYEQYF
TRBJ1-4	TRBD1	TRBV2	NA	TGTGCCAGCATCATACTCGGGACAGGGGGCGGTGAAAAACTGTTTTTT	CASIILGTGGGEKLFF
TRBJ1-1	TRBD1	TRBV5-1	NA	TGCGCCAGCAGCGTAGGGACAGGGGGCGAAGCTTTCTTT	CASSVGTGGEAFF
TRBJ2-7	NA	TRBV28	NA	TGTGCCAGCAGTCCGCTTGACAGTTTGATCTACGAGCAGTACTTC	CASSPLDSLIYEQYF
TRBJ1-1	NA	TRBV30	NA	TGTGCCTGGAGTAAGGGACAAAGCATCACTGAAGCTTTCTTT	CAWSKGQSITEAFF
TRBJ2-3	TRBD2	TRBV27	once	TGTGCCAGCAGTTCCCGACTAGCGGGAGATGCGTATACGCAGTATTTT	CASSSRLAGDAYTQYF
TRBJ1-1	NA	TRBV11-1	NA	TGTGCCAGCAGCTTACAGGGTTCTTGGAACACTGAAGCTTTCTTT	CASSLQGSWNTEAFF
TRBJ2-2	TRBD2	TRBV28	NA	TGTGCCAGCAACGGCGGGGGGGCCGCGAACACCGGGGAGCTGTTTTTT	CASNGGGAANTGELFF
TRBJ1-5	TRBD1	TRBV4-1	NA	TGCGCCAGCAGCCAAGTATCCGGGACAGCTAATCAGCCCCAGCATTTT	CASSQVSGTANQPQHF
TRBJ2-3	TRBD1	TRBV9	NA	TGTGCCAGCAGCGCTACCGGGACAGGGGTAGATACGCAGTATTTT	CASSATGTGVDTQYF
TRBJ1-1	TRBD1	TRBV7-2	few	TGTGCTTCAGCCAGGGACAGGAACACTGAAGCTTTCTTT	CASARDRNTEAFF
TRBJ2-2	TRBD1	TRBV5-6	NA	TGTGCCAGCAGCTTGGTCAGGACAGGGCGGGACACCGGGGAGCTGTTTTTT	CASSLVRTGRDTGELFF
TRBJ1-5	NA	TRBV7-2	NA	TGTGCCAGCAGCTTGTGGAGTGAAGAAAATCAGCCCCAGCATTTT	CASSLWSEENQPQHF